Below, 12 T cell receptor beta chains from the same sample are listed, as sequenced in a study of blood T cell repertoires in COVID-19. The repertoire was sequenced with immunoSEQ multiplex PCR; TCRdb's copy has only in-frame clones and lacks some. This table holds over 200,000 clones, 80% to 90% found once. The specimen sequenced was PBMCs or T cells enriched from blood (not recorded which). The source is a man aged 35 to 55 who had recovered from COVID-19.

The chain carries TRBV5-5 and TRBJ1-1; the D is unclear. This CDR3 has 14 amino acids. Trimming removed 2 bases at V and 2 bases at J, with 10 bases between. The germline V gene encodes CDR1 SGHKS and CDR2 YYEKEE (reference sequence). The CDR3 reads CASSLRGINTEAFF. As DNA, the CDR3 is TGTGCCAGCAGCTTAAGAGGGATTAACACTGAAGCTTTCTTT.

The chain couples TRBV2 to TRBJ2-1, with D unclear. Trimming shortened V by 6 bases and J by 8 bases, and 8 bases separated the two germline ends. CDR1 and CDR2 from the germline V gene are SNHLY and FYNNEI. The CDR3 has 11 amino acids. The CDR3 protein is CASSLLDEQFF. The CDR3 nucleotides are TGTGCCAGCAGCCTCCTAGATGAGCAGTTCTTC.

The chain recombines TRBV4-1 with TRBJ2-7; 10 bases are a match to TRBD1. The CDR3 has 16 residues. The germline V gene has CDR1 MGHRA and CDR2 YSYEKL. V was clipped by 4 bases and J by 2 bases; unmatched bases: 8. The CDR3 DNA reads as TGCGCCAGCAGCCCAGTCCCGGGACAGGGGACCTACGAGCAGTACTTC. Translating gives CASSPVPGQGTYEQYF.

This clone was counted a few times. The chain links TRBV18 to TRBJ1-5; D unclear. The germline gives CDR1 KGHSH, CDR2 LQKENI. CDR3 size: 13 residues. The germline V and J ends were trimmed by 4 bases and 7 bases, with 11 bases remaining between them. The CDR3, as DNA: TGTGCCAGCTCACGCGGGGAGAACCAGCCCCAGCATTTT. Translation gives CASSRGENQPQHF.

This rearrangement joins TRBV15 to TRBJ1-1, with TRBD1 as a possible D gene (6 bases). The germline V gene has CDR1 LNHNV and CDR2 YYDKDF (reference sequence). The length of the CDR3 is 21 residues. Trimming took off 4 bases at V and 4 bases at J, with 34 bases between the two ends. For the CDR3, the DNA is TGTGCCACCAGCACCGGACAGAGGATGGGGGGGTACGACGGTGTCGGCACTGAAGCTTTCTTT. This codes for CATSTGQRMGGYDGVGTEAFF. The full variable domain, with the rest looked up from reference TRBV15 and TRBJ1-1, is DAMVIQNPRYQVTQFGKPVTLSCSQTLNHNVMYWYQQKSSQAPKLLFHYYDKDFNNEADTPDNFQSRRPNTSFCFLDIRSPGLGDTAMYLCATSTGQRMGGYDGVGTEAFFGQGTRLTVV.

This rearrangement joins TRBV9 to TRBJ2-5; no firm D call. V was pared by 4 bases and J by 2 bases, with 9 bases between. The CDR3 length is 13 residues. Germline lookup yields CDR1 SGDLS and CDR2 YYNGEE. The CDR3 bases are TGTGCCAGCAGCTTCCCCAATCAAGAGACCCAGTACTTC. It encodes CASSFPNQETQYF.

J is TRBJ1-4 and V is TRBV7-3; D gene ambiguous. V was trimmed by 1 base and J by 2 bases, leaving 8 bases between them. Germline assignment: CDR1 SGHTA and CDR2 FQGTGA. CDR3 size: 15 residues. CDR3 protein: CASSLRAGTNEKLFF. CDR3 nucleotide sequence: TGTGCCAGCAGCTTAAGAGCGGGCACTAATGAAAAACTGTTTTTT.

J is TRBJ1-1 and V is TRBV5-1, with a tentative D call TRBD1 (6 bases). Per the germline V gene, CDR1 is SGHRS and CDR2 is YFSETQ. V gave up 4 bases and J gave up 0 bases, with 13 bases separating them. This CDR3 spans 15 amino acids. CDR3 DNA sequence: TGCGCCAGCAGCCCAGGCAGGGGAATGAACACTGAAGCTTTCTTT. This translates into CASSPGRGMNTEAFF.

The chain combines TRBV19 with TRBJ1-5, with D perhaps matching TRBD1 (6 bases). The germline V gene has CDR1 LNHDA and CDR2 SQIVND (reference sequence). This CDR3 is 15 amino acids long. V was cut by 5 bases and J by 2 bases, with 13 bases left in between. CDR3 bases: TGTGCCAGTAGTCCTCGGACAGCGCGCAATCAGCCCCAGCATTTT. Amino acid sequence: CASSPRTARNQPQHF.

This chain joins TRBV19 and TRBJ1-1; D may be TRBD1 (6 bases). With 4 bases removed from V and 1 base from J, the gap between germline ends came to 13 bases. Germline CDR1 reads LNHDA; CDR2 reads SQIVND (reference sequence). The CDR3 has 15 amino acids. CDR3 in DNA: TGTGCCAGTAGTAGACCAGCAGGGGAGAACACTGAAGCTTTCTTT. Protein: CASSRPAGENTEAFF. The full variable domain, rest sourced from reference TRBV19 and TRBJ1-1, is DGGITQSPKYLFRKEGQNVTLSCEQNLNHDAMYWYRQDPGQGLRLIYYSQIVNDFQKGDIAEGYSVSREKKESFPLTVTSAQKNPTAFYLCASSRPAGENTEAFFGQGTRLTVV.

The CDR3 region is CASQGAAGFMGANVLTF. CDR3 nucleotides: TGCGCCAGTCAGGGGGCGGCAGGGTTTATGGGGGCCAACGTCCTGACTTTC. J is TRBJ2-6 and V is TRBV5-1; 8 bases align to TRBD1. CDR3 length: 17 residues. The J segment lost 4 bases and the V segment lost 8 bases, leaving 14 bases of the junction unmatched. Germline V gene sequence: CDR1 SGHRS, CDR2 YFSETQ.

The V and J genes are TRBV7-9 and TRBJ1-3; D gene ambiguous. CDR1 is SEHNR, CDR2 FQNEAQ, per germline (reference sequence). V was shortened by 6 bases and J by 0 bases, with 6 bases between the two germline ends. This CDR3 contains 13 residues. CDR3 coding DNA: TGTGCCAGCAGGAGGGACTCTGGAAACACCATATATTTT. Amino acid sequence: CASRRDSGNTIYF.